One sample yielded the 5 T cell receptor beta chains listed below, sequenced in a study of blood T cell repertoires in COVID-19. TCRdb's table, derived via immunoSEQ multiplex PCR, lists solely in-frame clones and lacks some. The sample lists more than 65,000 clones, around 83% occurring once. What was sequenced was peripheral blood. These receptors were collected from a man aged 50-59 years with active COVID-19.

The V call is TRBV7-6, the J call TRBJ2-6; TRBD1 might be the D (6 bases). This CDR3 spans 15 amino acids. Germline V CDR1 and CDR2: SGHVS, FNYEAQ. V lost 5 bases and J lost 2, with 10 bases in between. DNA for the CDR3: TGTGCCAGCAGCCCTGCAGGGGCTGGGGCCAACGTCCTGACTTTC. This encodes CASSPAGAGANVLTF.

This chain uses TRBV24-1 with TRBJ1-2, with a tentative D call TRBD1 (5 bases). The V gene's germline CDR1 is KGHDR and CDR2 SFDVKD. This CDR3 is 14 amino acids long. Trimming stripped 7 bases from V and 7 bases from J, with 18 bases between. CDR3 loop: CATRGSTGDRGYTF. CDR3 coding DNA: TGTGCCACCAGAGGCTCCACAGGAGATCGTGGCTACACCTTC.

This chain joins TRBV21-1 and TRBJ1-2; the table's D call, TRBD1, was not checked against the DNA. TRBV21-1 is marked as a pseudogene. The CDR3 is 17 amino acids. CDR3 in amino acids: CASSKYETGQGNYGYTF. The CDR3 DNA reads TGTGCCAGCAGCAAATATGAGACTGGGCAGGGGAACTATGGCTACACCTTC.

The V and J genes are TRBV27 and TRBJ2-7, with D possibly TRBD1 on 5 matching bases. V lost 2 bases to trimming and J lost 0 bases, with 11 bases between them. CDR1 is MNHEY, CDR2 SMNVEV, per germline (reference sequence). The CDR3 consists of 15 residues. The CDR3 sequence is CASSLGAGRSYEQYF. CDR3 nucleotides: TGTGCCAGCAGTTTAGGGGCAGGGCGCTCCTACGAGCAGTACTTC.

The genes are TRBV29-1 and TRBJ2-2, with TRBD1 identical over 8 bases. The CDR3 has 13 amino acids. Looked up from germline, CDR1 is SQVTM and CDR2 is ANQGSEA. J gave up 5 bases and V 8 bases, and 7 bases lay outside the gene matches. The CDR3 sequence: CSLRTGTTGELFF. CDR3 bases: TGCAGCCTTCGGACAGGGACAACCGGGGAGCTGTTTTTT.